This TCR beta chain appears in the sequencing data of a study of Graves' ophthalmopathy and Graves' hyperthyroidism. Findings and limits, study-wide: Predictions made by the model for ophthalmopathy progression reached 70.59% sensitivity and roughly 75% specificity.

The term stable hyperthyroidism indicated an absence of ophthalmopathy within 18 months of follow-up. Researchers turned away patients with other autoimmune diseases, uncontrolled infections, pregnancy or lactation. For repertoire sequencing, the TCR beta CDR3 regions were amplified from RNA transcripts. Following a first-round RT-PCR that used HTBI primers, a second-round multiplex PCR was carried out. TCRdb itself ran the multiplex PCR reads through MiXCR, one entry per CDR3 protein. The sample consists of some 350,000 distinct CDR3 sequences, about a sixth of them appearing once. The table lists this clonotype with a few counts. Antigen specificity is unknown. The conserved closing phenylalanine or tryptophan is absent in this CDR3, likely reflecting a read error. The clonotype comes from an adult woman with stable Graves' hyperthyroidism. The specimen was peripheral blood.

In nucleotides, the CDR3 is TGTGCCTGGAGTACAACTGAAGCTTTCCTT. Protein product: CAWSTTEAFL. The J gene is TRBJ1-1, the V gene TRBV30; D unclear. V shed 2 bases and J shed 5 bases, with 3 bases lying between them. The CDR3 sequence is 10 residues long. CDR1 and CDR2 (germline): GTSNPN, SVGIG (reference sequence).